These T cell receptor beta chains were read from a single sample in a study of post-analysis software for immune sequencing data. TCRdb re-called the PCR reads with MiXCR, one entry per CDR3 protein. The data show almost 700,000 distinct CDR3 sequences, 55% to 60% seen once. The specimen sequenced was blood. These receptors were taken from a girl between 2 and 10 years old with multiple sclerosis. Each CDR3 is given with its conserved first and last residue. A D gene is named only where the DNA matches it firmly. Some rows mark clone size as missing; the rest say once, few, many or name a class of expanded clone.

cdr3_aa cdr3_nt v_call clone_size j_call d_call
CSAELRGTTYEQYF TGCAGTGCGGAACTCAGGGGGACTACCTACGAGCAGTACTTC TRBV20-1 . TRBJ2-7 .
CSVTDRGPNYGCTF . TRBV29-1 . TRBJ1-2 .
CASSGQGASSPLHF TGTGCCAGCAGTGGACAGGGGGCAAGCTCACCCCTCCACTTT TRBV2 . TRBJ1-6 TRBD1
CASRPPGYEQYF TGTGCCAGCAGGCCACCAGGCTACGAGCAGTACTTC TRBV6-6 few TRBJ2-7 .
CASSADGGQADTQYF TGCGCCAGCAGCGCCGACGGAGGTCAGGCTGATACGCAGTATTTT TRBV5-1 few TRBJ2-3 .
CASSLVIQGRGNTEAFF TGTGCCAGCAGCTTAGTGATTCAGGGTAGGGGGAACACTGAAGCTTTCTTT TRBV7-9 . TRBJ1-1 .
CSVMSTSGGGDTKYF TGCAGCGTTATGTCGACTAGCGGGGGAGGGGATACGAAGTATTTT TRBV29-1 . TRBJ2-3 TRBD2
CSARDGQGNQPQHF TGCAGTGCTAGAGATGGACAGGGCAATCAGCCCCAGCATTTT TRBV20-1 . TRBJ1-5 TRBD1
CAISDMESCEQYF TGTGCCATCAGTGATATGGAGTCCTGCGAGCAGTACTTC TRBV10-3 . TRBJ2-7 .
CASSGTGFQETQYF TGTGCCAGCAGCGGGACAGGGTTCCAAGAGACCCAGTACTTC TRBV9 few TRBJ2-5 TRBD1
CASSLAGTGARANYGYTF TGTGCCAGCAGCTTAGCCGGGACAGGGGCGAGAGCTAACTATGGCTACACCTTC TRBV7-2 . TRBJ1-2 TRBD1
CASSLVGQSNEQYF TGCGCCAGCAGCTTGGTGGGACAGAGCAACGAGCAGTACTTC TRBV5-1 few TRBJ2-7 TRBD1
CASRNLAGGAYTEAFF TGTGCCAGCAGGAATCTCGCCGGGGGAGCCTACACTGAAGCTTTCTTT TRBV7-2 . TRBJ1-1 .
CSVRLAGTHGVTDTQYF TGCAGCGTTAGACTAGCGGGAACCCACGGGGTAACAGATACGCAGTATTTT TRBV29-1 few TRBJ2-3 TRBD2
CASSPFGVASSYNEQFF TGTGCCAGCAGTCCCTTCGGGGTCGCCAGCTCCTACAATGAGCAGTTCTTC TRBV6-1 . TRBJ2-1 .
CSVWGKQGKGTDTQYF TGCAGCGTGTGGGGGAAACAGGGAAAGGGCACAGATACGCAGTATTTT TRBV29-1 . TRBJ2-3 .
CASSERLAGHQTQYF TGTGCCAGCAGTGAAAGACTAGCGGGGCATCAGACCCAGTACTTC TRBV27 few TRBJ2-5 TRBD2
CASSQEGTEQFF TGTGCCAGCAGCCAAGAAGGGACTGAGCAGTTCTTC TRBV3-1 . TRBJ2-1 .
CSVEEGAAGYTF TGCAGCGTTGAAGAGGGGGCAGCTGGCTACACCTTC TRBV29-1 . TRBJ1-2 .
CSATSGTIGQFF TGCAGCGCGACTAGCGGGACAATTGGGCAGTTCTTC TRBV29-1 once TRBJ2-1 TRBD2
CASSIWTDYNEQFF TGTGCCAGCAGCATCTGGACGGATTACAATGAGCAGTTCTTC TRBV7-2 . TRBJ2-1 .
CASSLARTGAYEQYF TGTGCCAGCAGTTTAGCGCGCACCGGGGCCTACGAGCAGTACTTC TRBV12-3/TRBV12-4 . TRBJ2-7 .
CASSQFYTGNYGYTF TGCGCCAGCAGCCAGTTCTACACAGGGAACTATGGCTACACCTTC TRBV4-1 . TRBJ1-2 .
CASGTGGDTQYF TGTGCTAGTGGGACAGGAGGGGATACGCAGTATTTT TRBV12-5 . TRBJ2-3 .
CASSKLKEGYGETQYF TGTGCCAGCAGCAAGCTTAAAGAGGGATACGGGGAGACCCAGTACTTC TRBV7-9 few TRBJ2-5 .
CSASSGGDLETQYF TGCAGTGCTAGTAGCGGGGGGGATTTGGAGACCCAGTACTTC TRBV20-1 . TRBJ2-5 TRBD2
CASSGQDTLGIQYF TGTGCCAGCAGCGGACAGGATACTCTCGGCATTCAGTACTTC TRBV7-9 . TRBJ2-4 TRBD1
CSVSEYRDAQETQYF TGCAGCGTGAGCGAATACCGGGACGCACAAGAGACCCAGTACTTC TRBV29-1 . TRBJ2-5 .
CAWSERGAYNEQFF TGTGCCTGGAGTGAACGGGGGGCGTACAATGAGCAGTTCTTC TRBV30 . TRBJ2-1 .
CASSQERGLAGAANTGELFF TGCGCCAGCAGCCAAGAGAGGGGACTAGCGGGGGCCGCGAACACCGGGGAGCTGTTTTTT TRBV4-3 . TRBJ2-2 TRBD2
CASSWGTSGTQYF TGTGCCAGCAGTTGGGGGACTAGCGGTACGCAGTATTTT TRBV12-3/TRBV12-4 . TRBJ2-3 TRBD2
CASSVGLAYGNEQFF TGTGCCAGCAGTGTAGGACTAGCTTATGGGAATGAGCAGTTCTTC TRBV2 . TRBJ2-1 TRBD2
CASSLGGRLVDEQYF TGTGCCAGCAGTTTAGGGGGTAGGCTCGTGGACGAGCAGTACTTC TRBV7-9 . TRBJ2-7 .
CASSSRLAGEGTDTQYF TGTGCCAGCAGCTCTAGACTAGCGGGGGAGGGCACAGATACGCAGTATTTT TRBV7-7 few TRBJ2-3 TRBD2
CSARTLGTSGTDTQYF TGCAGTGCTAGGACCCTCGGGACTAGCGGCACAGATACGCAGTATTTT TRBV20-1 . TRBJ2-3 TRBD2
CASSEYGLRDTQYF TGTGCCAGCAGTGAGTACGGGCTGCGAGATACGCAGTATTTT TRBV2 . TRBJ2-3 .
CAINRGPTSGANVLTF TGTGCCATTAACAGGGGGCCGACTTCTGGGGCCAACGTCCTGACTTTC TRBV6-1 . TRBJ2-6 TRBD1
CSARRGAGGLYGYTF TGCAGTGCTAGACGAGGGGCAGGGGGCCTCTATGGCTACACCTTC TRBV20-1 . TRBJ1-2 TRBD1
CASSEKVGNSTNSYNEQFF TGTGCCAGCAGCGAAAAGGTCGGCAACAGCACCAACTCCTACAATGAGCAGTTCTTC TRBV21-1 . TRBJ2-1 .
CASSARGGEQFF TGTGCCAGCAGCGCGCGAGGGGGTGAGCAGTTCTTC TRBV11-2 . TRBJ2-1 .
CASSRRQGGTDTQYF TGTGCCAGCAGTCGACGGCAAGGTGGCACAGATACGCAGTATTTT TRBV12-3/TRBV12-4 few TRBJ2-3 .
CASSTLPGTTERTNYGYTF TGTGCCAGCAGCACCCTCCCAGGGACGACTGAGCGGACTAACTATGGCTACACCTTC TRBV7-9 . TRBJ1-2 .
CASSESSPNKRERYNEQFF TGTGCCAGCAGCGAATCGAGCCCGAACAAGCGGGAGCGTTACAATGAGCAGTTCTTC TRBV7-9 . TRBJ2-1 TRBD2
CASSQDGRGRDQETQYF TGCGCCAGCAGCCAAGATGGGCGGGGGCGCGACCAAGAGACCCAGTACTTC TRBV4-1 few TRBJ2-5 .
CASSTSGGAWFRGNEQFF TGTGCCAGCAGCACTAGCGGGGGGGCATGGTTTCGTGGCAATGAGCAGTTCTTC TRBV6-2/TRBV6-3 once TRBJ2-1 TRBD2
CTSSLEGRDKEFF TGTACCAGCAGCTTGGAAGGTCGGGACAAGGAGTTCTTC TRBV5-6 . TRBJ2-1 .
CASSSGSYNEQYF TGTGCCAGCAGCTCCGGGAGTTACAATGAGCAGTACTTC TRBV5-6 once TRBJ2-7 .
CASSQELDNYGYTF TGCGCCAGCAGCCAAGAACTAGATAACTATGGCTACACCTTC TRBV4-3 . TRBJ1-2 .